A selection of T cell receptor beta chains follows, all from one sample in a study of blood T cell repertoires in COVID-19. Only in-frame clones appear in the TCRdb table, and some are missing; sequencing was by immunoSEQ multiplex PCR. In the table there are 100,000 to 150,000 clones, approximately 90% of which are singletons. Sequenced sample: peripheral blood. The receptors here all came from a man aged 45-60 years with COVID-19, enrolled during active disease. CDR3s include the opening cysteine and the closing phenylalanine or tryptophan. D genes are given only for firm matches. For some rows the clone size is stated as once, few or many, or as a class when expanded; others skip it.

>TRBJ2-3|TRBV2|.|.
CASSEASSAADTQYF
TGTGCCAGCAGTGAAGCGTCGTCGGCGGCAGATACGCAGTATTTT
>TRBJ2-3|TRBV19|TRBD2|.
CASSMRLAGAGPDTQYF
TGTGCCAGTAGTATGAGACTAGCGGGAGCAGGCCCAGATACGCAGTATTTT
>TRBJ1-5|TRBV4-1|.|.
CASSQDTMQGPQPQHF
TGCGCCAGCAGCCAAGATACGATGCAGGGTCCACAGCCCCAGCATTTT
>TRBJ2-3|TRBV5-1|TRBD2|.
CASRPSAGAADTQYF
TGCGCCAGCAGACCCTCGGCGGGAGCGGCAGATACGCAGTATTTT
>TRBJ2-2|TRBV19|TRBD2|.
CASSSGRLTGELFF
TGTGCCAGTAGTAGCGGGAGGCTCACCGGGGAGCTGTTTTTT
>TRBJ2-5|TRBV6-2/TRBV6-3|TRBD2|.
CASSTTLAGGGETQYF
TGTGCCAGCAGTACCACTCTAGCGGGAGGTGGAGAGACCCAGTACTTC
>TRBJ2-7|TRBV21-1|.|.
CASSKEPARCQSEQYF
TGTGCCAGCAGCAAAGAGCCAGCCAGGTGTCAATCCGAGCAGTACTTC
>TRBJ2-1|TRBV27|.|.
CASSLGGASLIFF
TGTGCCAGCAGTTTAGGGGGGGCATCCCTCATATTCTTC
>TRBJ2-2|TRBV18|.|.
CASSHVTTNTGELFF
TGTGCCAGCTCACATGTGACAACGAACACCGGGGAGCTGTTTTTT
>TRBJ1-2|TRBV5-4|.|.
CASSLDRREGYTF
TGTGCCAGCAGCTTAGATAGGAGGGAAGGCTACACCTTC
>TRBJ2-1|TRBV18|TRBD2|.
CASSSSSGRAPWEQFF
TGTGCCAGCTCATCTAGTAGCGGGAGGGCCCCATGGGAGCAGTTCTTC
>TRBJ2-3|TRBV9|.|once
CASSIRGTDTQYF
TGTGCCAGCAGCATCAGGGGCACAGATACGCAGTATTTT
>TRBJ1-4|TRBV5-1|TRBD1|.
CASSSQQGEKLFF
TGCGCCAGCAGCTCCCAACAGGGGGAAAAACTGTTTTTT
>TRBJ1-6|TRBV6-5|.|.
CASTISYNSPLHF
TGTGCCAGCACCATCTCCTATAATTCACCCCTCCACTTT
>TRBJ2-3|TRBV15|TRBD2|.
CATSGTSADTQYF
TGTGCCACCAGCGGGACTAGCGCAGATACGCAGTATTTT
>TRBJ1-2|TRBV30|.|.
CAWHRAGPNYGYTF
TGTGCCTGGCATCGGGCAGGGCCGAACTATGGCTACACCTTC
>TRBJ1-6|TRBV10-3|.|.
CAISVSPGSSNSPLHF
TGTGCCATCAGTGTCTCACCGGGGTCGAGTAATTCACCCCTCCACTTT
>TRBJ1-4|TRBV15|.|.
CATSRTPGRGDEKLFF
TGTGCCACCAGCAGAACTCCAGGGAGGGGTGATGAAAAACTGTTTTTT
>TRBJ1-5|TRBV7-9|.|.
CASSNNRVQPQHF
TGTGCCAGCAGCAATAACAGGGTTCAGCCCCAGCATTTT
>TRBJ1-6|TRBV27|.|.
CASSSAGVNSPLHF
TGTGCCAGCAGTTCGGCAGGGGTTAACTCACCCCTCCACTTT
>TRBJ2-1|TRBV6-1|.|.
CASSESTRSSSYNEQFF
TGTGCCAGCAGTGAATCTACACGGAGTAGCTCCTACAATGAGCAGTTCTTC
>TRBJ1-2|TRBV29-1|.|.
CSVDLPHGGAYYGYTF
TGCAGCGTTGATCTACCCCATGGGGGGGCATATTATGGCTACACCTTC
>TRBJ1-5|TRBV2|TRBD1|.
CASSPDRVVDQPQHF
TGTGCCAGCAGCCCGGACAGGGTGGTCGATCAGCCCCAGCATTTT
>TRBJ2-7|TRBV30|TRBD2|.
CAWSLTTSARYEQYF
TGTGCCTGGAGTCTGACTACTAGCGCACGCTACGAGCAGTACTTC
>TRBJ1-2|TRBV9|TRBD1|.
CASSVGWVTGVTGYTF
TGTGCCAGCAGCGTAGGATGGGTGACAGGGGTAACTGGCTACACCTTC
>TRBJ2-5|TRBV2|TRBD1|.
CASRGTGGFKTQYF
TGTGCCAGCAGGGGGACAGGGGGCTTCAAGACCCAGTACTTC
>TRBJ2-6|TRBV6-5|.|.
CASRVQGDGANVLTF
TGTGCCAGCAGGGTGCAGGGTGATGGGGCCAACGTCCTGACTTTC
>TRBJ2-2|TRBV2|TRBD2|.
CASSGGGAGELFF
TGTGCCAGCAGTGGCGGGGGGGCCGGGGAGCTGTTTTTT
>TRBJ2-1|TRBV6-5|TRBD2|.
CASMKAGGGYNEQFF
TGTGCCAGCATGAAGGCGGGAGGGGGCTACAATGAGCAGTTCTTC
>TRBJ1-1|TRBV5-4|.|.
CASYRGIQGEAFF
TGTGCCAGCTATAGGGGCATCCAGGGTGAAGCTTTCTTT
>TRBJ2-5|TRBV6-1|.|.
CASSVAGNTGVQETQYF
TGTGCCAGCAGTGTGGCAGGAAACACGGGGGTACAGGAGACCCAGTACTTC
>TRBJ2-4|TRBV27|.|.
CASRRGPAKNIQYF
TGTGCCAGCCGGCGAGGTCCAGCCAAAAACATTCAGTACTTC
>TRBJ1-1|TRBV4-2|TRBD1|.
CASSQELDRVNTEAFF
TGTGCCAGCAGCCAAGAATTGGACAGGGTGAACACTGAAGCTTTCTTT
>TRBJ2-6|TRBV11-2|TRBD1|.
CASSLDRRVSGANVLTF
TGTGCCAGCAGCTTGGACAGGAGAGTCTCTGGGGCCAACGTCCTGACTTTC
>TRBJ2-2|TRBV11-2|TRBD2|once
CASSPTSVGPGELFF
TGTGCCAGCAGCCCCACTAGCGTTGGCCCCGGGGAGCTGTTTTTT
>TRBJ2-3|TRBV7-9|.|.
CASSSGRETISQYF
TGTGCCAGCAGCTCTGGACGGGAGACCATCTCGCAGTATTTT
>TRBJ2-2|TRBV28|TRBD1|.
CASSFRDRGLTGELFF
TGTGCCAGCAGTTTTAGGGACAGGGGGCTCACCGGGGAGCTGTTTTTT
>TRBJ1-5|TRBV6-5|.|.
CASRKDTMMNQPQHF
TGTGCCAGCAGGAAGGACACTATGATGAATCAGCCCCAGCATTTT
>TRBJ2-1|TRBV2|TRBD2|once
CASSDIRTEAGGSQFF
TGTGCCAGCAGTGACATCCGGACAGAAGCGGGAGGATCGCAGTTCTTC
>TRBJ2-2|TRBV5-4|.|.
CASSLEAGRTNTGELFF
TGTGCCAGCAGCTTGGAGGCGGGGAGGACGAACACCGGGGAGCTGTTTTTT
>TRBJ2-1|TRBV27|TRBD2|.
CASSSSGLAGRDEQFF
TGTGCCAGCAGTTCATCGGGACTAGCGGGAAGGGATGAGCAGTTCTTC
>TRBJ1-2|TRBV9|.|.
CASSPGGRGYTF
TGTGCCAGCAGTCCGGGGGGGCGAGGCTACACCTTC